Listed below are T cell receptor beta chains from one sample, sequenced in a study of T cells in Graves' hyperthyroidism and ophthalmopathy. TCRdb passed the multiplex PCR reads through MiXCR, listing each CDR3 protein once. This table holds roughly 800,000 distinct CDR3 sequences, approximately 40% found once. Material: blood. The source is a man aged 18 to 30 with Graves' hyperthyroidism. The conserved cysteine and the conserved F or W are not part of the CDR3 here. A row's size may be missing; if present it is once, few, many or a size class.

v_call	j_call	clone_size	cdr3_aa
TRBV10-2	TRBJ1-2	many	ASSERGEGYT
TRBV7-8	TRBJ2-7	few	ASSSHTPGTGYYEQY
TRBV7-2	TRBJ1-1	once	ASSSVAGLGTEAF
TRBV10-3	TRBJ2-7	few	AISLLAGDDEQY
TRBV6-1	TRBJ2-7	-	AIQGAYEQY
TRBV5-1	TRBJ2-7	-	ASSPLGQVHEQY
TRBV29-1	TRBJ2-7	many	SASGSQTSGRAYEQY
TRBV5-4	TRBJ2-7	few	ASSIQTGDHEQY
TRBV19	TRBJ1-1	-	ASSNRTGPWGGEAF
TRBV2	TRBJ1-1	-	ASSPYIRQANTEAF
TRBV20-1	TRBJ2-5	few	SAPSRDRGETQY